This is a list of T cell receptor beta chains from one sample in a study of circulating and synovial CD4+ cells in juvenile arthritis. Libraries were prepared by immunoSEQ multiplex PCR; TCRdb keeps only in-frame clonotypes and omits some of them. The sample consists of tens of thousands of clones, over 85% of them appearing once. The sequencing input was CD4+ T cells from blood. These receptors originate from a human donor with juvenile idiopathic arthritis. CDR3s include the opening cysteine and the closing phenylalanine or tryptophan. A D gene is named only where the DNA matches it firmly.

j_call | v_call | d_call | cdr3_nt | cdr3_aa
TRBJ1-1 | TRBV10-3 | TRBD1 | TGTGCCATCAGTGGACAGGGGGCGCCAACTGAAGCTTTCTTT | CAISGQGAPTEAFF
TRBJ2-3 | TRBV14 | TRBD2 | TGTGCCAGCAGCCCCCCGGGACTACTCACAGATACGCAGTATTTT | CASSPPGLLTDTQYF
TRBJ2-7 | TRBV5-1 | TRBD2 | TGCGCCACTCCAACGGGAGGGGCCTACGAGCAGTACTTC | CATPTGGAYEQYF
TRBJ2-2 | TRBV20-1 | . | TGCAGTGCTAGTCTCCCCGGGGAGCTGTTTTTT | CSASLPGELFF
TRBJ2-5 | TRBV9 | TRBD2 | TGTGCCAGCAGCGTAGTAGCTAGCGGGGGGGCGGAGACCCAGTACTTC | CASSVVASGGAETQYF
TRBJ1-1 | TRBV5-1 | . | TGCGCCAGCAGCTTTCTAGGGGTCACGAACACTGAAGCTTTCTTT | CASSFLGVTNTEAFF
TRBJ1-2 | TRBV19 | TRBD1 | TGTGCCAGTACCCGGGACAGGGCTTTGCATGGCTACACCTTC | CASTRDRALHGYTF
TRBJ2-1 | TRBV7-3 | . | TGTGCCAGCAGCTTTGGGGGGGCCGGAGAGCAGTTCTTC | CASSFGGAGEQFF
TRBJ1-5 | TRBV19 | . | TGTGCCAGTAGTACCCCGCGGCTGAATAGCAATCAGCCCCAGCATTTT | CASSTPRLNSNQPQHF
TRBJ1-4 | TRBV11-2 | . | TGTGCCAGCAGTCATTATCGCCGGCCACAGCTCCCAACTAATGAAAAACTGTTTTTT | CASSHYRRPQLPTNEKLFF
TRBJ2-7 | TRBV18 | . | TGTGCCAACTCACCGTATGGCGGGGAACTCTCCTACGAGCAGTACTTC | CANSPYGGELSYEQYF
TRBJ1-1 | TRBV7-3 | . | TGTGCCAGCAGCTTACGAGGGGGGGGGAACACTGAAGCTTTCTTT | CASSLRGGGNTEAFF